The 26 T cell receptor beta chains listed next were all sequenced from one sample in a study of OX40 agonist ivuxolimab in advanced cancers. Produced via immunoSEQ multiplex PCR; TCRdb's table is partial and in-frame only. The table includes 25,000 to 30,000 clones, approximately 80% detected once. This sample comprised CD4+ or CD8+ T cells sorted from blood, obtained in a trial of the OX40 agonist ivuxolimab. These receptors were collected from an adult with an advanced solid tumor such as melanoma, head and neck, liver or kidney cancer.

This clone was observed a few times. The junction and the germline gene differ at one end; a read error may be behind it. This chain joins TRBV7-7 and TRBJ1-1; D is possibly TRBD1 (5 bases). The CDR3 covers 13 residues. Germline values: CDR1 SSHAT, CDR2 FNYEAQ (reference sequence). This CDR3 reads CASSLAPGAEAFF. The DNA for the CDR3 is TGTGCTAGCAGCTTAGCGCCGGGGGCTGAAGCTTTCTTT.

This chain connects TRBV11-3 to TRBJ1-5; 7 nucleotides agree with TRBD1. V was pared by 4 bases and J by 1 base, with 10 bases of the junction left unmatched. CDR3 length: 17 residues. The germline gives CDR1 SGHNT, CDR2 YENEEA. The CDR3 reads CASSSNTGAQSNQPQHF. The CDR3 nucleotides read TGTGCCAGCAGCTCTAATACAGGGGCCCAAAGCAATCAGCCCCAGCATTTT.

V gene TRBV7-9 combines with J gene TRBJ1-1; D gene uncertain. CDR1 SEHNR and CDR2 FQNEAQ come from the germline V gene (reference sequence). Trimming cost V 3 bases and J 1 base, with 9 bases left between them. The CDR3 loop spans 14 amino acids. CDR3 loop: CASSFRGANTEAFF. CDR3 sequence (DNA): TGTGCCAGCAGCTTCCGGGGAGCGAACACTGAAGCTTTCTTT.

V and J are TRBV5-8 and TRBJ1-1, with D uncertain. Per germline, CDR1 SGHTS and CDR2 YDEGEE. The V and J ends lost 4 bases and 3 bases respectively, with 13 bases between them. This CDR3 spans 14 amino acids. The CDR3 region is CASSQPTHYTEAFF. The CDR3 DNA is TGTGCCAGCAGCCAACCTACCCACTACACTGAAGCTTTCTTT.

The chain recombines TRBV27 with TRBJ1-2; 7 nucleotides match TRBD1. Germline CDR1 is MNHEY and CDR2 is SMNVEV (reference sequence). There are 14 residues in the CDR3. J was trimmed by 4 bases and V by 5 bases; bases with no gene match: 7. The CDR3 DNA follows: TGTGCCAGCAGTACCCGACAGGGCGTCTATGGCTACACCTTC. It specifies CASSTRQGVYGYTF.

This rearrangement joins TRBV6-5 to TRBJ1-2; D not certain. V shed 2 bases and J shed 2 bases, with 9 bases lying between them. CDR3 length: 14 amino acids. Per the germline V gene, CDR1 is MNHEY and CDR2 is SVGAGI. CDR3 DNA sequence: TGTGCCAGCAGTTACGGGAGTAGGAACTATGGCTACACCTTC. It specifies CASSYGSRNYGYTF.

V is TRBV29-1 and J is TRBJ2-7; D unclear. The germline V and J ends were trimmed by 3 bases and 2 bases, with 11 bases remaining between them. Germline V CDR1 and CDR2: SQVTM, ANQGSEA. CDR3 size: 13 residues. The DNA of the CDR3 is TGCAGCGTTGAGGGTCAGACGCCCTACGAGCAGTACTTC. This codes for CSVEGQTPYEQYF.

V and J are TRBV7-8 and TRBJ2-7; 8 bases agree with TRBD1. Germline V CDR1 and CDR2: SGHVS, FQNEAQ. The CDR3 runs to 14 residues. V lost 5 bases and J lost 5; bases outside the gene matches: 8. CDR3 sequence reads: CASSLTQGADEQYF. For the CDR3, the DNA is TGTGCCAGCAGCCTAACGCAGGGGGCGGACGAGCAGTACTTC.

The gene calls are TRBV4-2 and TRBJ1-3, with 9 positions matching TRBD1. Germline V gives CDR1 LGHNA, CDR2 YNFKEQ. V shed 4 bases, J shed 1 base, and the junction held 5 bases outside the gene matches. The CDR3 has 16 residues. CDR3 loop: CASSPDRGSSGNTIYF. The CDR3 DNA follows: TGTGCCAGCAGCCCGGACAGGGGATCTTCTGGAAACACCATATATTTT.

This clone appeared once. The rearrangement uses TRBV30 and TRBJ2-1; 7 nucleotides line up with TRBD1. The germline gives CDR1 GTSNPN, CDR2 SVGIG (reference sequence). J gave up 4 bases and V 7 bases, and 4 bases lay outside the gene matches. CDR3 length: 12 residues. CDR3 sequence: CAYRDRYNEQFF. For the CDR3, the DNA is TGTGCCTACCGGGACAGATACAATGAGCAGTTCTTC.

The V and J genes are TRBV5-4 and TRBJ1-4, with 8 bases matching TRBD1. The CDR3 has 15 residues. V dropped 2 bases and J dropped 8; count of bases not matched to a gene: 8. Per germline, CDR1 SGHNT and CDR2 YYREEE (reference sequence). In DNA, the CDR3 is TGTGCCAGCAGCTTTTCAACAGGGGGGGAGGAAAAACTGTTTTTT. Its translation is CASSFSTGGEEKLFF.

The CDR3, as DNA: TGTGCCAGCAGCCTCCCCCAGGGTCCAAACACCATATATTTT. Amino acids: CASSLPQGPNTIYF. The rearrangement links TRBV5-6 to TRBJ1-3; D is perhaps TRBD1 (5 bases). The V gene's germline CDR1 is SGHDT and CDR2 YYEEEE. The germline V and J ends were trimmed by 4 bases and 6 bases, with 14 bases remaining between them. The CDR3 length is 14 residues.

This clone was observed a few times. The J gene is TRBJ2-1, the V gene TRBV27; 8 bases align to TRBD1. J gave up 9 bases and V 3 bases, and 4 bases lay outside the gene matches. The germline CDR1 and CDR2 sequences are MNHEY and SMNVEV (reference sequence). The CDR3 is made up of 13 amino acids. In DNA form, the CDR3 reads TGTGCCAGCAGTTTTTCAGGGGGCGGTGAGCAGTTCTTC. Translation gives CASSFSGGGEQFF.

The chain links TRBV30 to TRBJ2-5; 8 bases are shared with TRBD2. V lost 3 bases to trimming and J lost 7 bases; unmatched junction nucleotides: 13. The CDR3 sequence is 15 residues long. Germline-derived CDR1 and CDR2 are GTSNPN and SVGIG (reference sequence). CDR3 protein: CAWSDGTSFFGTQYF. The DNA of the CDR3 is TGTGCCTGGAGCGACGGGACTAGTTTTTTCGGGACCCAGTACTTC. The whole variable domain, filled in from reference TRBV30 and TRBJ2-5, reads SQTIHQWPATLVQPVGSPLSLECTVEGTSNPNLYWYRQAAGRGLQLLFYSVGIGQISSEVPQNLSASRPQDRQFILSSKKLLLSDSGFYLCAWSDGTSFFGTQYFGPGTRLLVL.

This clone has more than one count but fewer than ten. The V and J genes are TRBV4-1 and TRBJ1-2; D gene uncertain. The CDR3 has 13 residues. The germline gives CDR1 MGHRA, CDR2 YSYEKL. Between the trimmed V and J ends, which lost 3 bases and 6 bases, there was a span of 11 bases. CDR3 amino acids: CASSHGGGNGYTF. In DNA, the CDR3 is TGCGCCAGCAGCCATGGAGGAGGTAATGGCTACACCTTC.

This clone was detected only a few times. CDR3 in amino acids: CATSSVVDRAGQYF. CDR3 coding DNA: TGTGCCACCAGCAGCGTCGTGGACAGGGCGGGGCAGTATTTT. The chain joins TRBV15 to TRBJ2-3, with 8 bases matching TRBD1. The junction had 10 bases not matched to a gene; V was cut back by 3 bases and J by 11 bases. This CDR3 comprises 14 residues. Germline V lookup: CDR1 LNHNV, CDR2 YYDKDF (reference sequence).

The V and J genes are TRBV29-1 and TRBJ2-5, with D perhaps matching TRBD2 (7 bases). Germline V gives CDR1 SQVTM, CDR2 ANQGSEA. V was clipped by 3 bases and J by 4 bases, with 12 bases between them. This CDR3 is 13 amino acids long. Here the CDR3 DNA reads TGCAGCGTTGACCGGGGGGCCCGAGAGACCCAGTACTTC. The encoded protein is CSVDRGARETQYF. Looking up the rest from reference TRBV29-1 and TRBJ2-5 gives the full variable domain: SAVISQKPSRDICQRGTSLTIQCQVDSQVTMMFWYRQQPGQSLTLIATANQGSEATYESGFVIDKFPISRPNLTFSTLTVSNMSPEDSSIYLCSVDRGARETQYFGPGTRLLVL.

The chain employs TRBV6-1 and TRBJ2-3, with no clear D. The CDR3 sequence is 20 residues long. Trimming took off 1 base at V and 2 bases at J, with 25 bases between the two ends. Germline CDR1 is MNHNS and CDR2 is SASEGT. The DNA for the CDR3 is TGTGCCAGCAGTGAAGTTCTCCAAATAACCACCGGCCGGACCACAGATACGCAGTATTTT. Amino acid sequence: CASSEVLQITTGRTTDTQYF.

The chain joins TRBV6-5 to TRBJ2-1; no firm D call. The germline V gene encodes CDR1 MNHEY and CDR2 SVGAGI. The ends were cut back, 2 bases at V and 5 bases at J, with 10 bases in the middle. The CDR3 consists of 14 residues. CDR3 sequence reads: CASSYGSPNNEQFF. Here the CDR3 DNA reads TGTGCCAGCAGTTACGGGTCCCCAAACAATGAGCAGTTCTTC.

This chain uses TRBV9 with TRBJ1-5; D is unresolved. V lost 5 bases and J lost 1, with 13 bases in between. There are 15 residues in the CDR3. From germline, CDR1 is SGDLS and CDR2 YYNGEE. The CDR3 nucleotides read TGTGCCAGCAGTGCTTACGGGGTGAGCAATCAGCCCCAGCATTTT. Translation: CASSAYGVSNQPQHF. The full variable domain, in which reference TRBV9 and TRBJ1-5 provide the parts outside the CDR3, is DSGVTQTPKHLITATGQRVTLRCSPRSGDLSVYWYQQSLDQGLQFLIQYYNGEERAKGNILERFSAQQFPDLHSELNLSSLELGDSALYFCASSAYGVSNQPQHFGDGTRLSIL.

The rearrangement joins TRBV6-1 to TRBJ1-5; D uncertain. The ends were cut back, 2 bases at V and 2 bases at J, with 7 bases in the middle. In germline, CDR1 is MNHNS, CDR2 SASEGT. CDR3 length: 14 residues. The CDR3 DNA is TGTGCCAGCAGTGAATTTTTCCGCAATCAGCCCCAGCATTTT. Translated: CASSEFFRNQPQHF.

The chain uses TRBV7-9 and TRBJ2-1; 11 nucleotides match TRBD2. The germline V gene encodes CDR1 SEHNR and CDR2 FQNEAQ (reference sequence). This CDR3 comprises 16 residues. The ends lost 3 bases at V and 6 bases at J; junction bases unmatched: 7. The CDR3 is CASSFPGLAEFNEQFF. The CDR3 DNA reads TGTGCCAGCAGCTTCCCGGGACTAGCGGAGTTCAATGAGCAGTTCTTC. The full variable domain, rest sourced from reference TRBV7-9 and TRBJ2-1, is DTGVSQNPRHKITKRGQNVTFRCDPISEHNRLYWYRQTLGQGPEFLTYFQNEAQLEKSRLLSDRFSAERPKGSFSTLEIQRTEQGDSAMYLCASSFPGLAEFNEQFFGPGTRLTVL.

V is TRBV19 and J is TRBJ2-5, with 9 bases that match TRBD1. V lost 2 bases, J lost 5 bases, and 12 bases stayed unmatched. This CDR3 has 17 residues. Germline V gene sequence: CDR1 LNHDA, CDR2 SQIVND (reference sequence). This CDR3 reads CASSISTGTGMEETQYF. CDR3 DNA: TGTGCCAGTAGTATATCCACCGGGACAGGGATGGAGGAGACCCAGTACTTC.

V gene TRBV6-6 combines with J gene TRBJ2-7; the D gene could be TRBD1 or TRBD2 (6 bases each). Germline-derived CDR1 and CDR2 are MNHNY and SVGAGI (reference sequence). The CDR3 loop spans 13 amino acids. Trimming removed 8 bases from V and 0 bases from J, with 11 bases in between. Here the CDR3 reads CASEGGSSYEQYF. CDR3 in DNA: TGTGCCAGCGAAGGGGGGAGCTCCTACGAGCAGTACTTC.

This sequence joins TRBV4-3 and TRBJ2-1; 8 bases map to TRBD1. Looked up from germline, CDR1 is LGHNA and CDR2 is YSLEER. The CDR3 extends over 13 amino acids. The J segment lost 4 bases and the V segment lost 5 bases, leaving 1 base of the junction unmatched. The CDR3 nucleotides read TGCGCCAGCAGCGGACAGGGATACAATGAGCAGTTCTTC. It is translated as CASSGQGYNEQFF.

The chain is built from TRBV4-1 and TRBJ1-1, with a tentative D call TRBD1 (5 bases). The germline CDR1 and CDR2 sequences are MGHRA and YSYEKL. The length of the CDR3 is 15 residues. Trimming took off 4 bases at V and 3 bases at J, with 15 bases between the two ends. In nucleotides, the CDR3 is TGCGCCAGCAGCCCCGGGGACCTCAGGGACACTGAAGCTTTCTTT. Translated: CASSPGDLRDTEAFF.